A selection of T cell receptor beta chains follows, all from one sample in a study of T cell changes during pregnancy in multiple sclerosis. The protocol was immunoSEQ multiplex PCR, while the TCRdb copy is restricted to in-frame clones and leaves out a portion. Of 65,000 to 95,000 clones listed, 94% are singletons. Sequencing was performed on peripheral blood, taken in the second trimester of pregnancy. All receptors derive from a female donor in good health, enrolled as a control in a pregnancy study. Both conserved end residues are part of each CDR3. D genes are given only for firm matches. Rows give clone size only sometimes, using once, few, many, or a class for an expanded clone.

J gene	D gene	V gene	clone size	CDR3 DNA	CDR3 protein
TRBJ2-1	.	TRBV5-4	.	TGTGCCAGCAGTCCCTCGGTCCTGGGGACACCCCGTGAGCAGTTCTTC	CASSPSVLGTPREQFF
TRBJ2-5	.	TRBV11-2	.	TGTGCCAGCAAGGGGGGGGCTCAAGAGACCCAGTACTTC	CASKGGAQETQYF
TRBJ1-2	TRBD1	TRBV30	.	TGTGCCTGGAGTGACGACAGGGTGGGAGGCTACACCTTC	CAWSDDRVGGYTF
TRBJ2-7	TRBD1	TRBV7-8	.	TGTGCCAGCAGCTTAGAAGAGACAGGGGAGTACGAGCAGTACTTC	CASSLEETGEYEQYF
TRBJ1-1	.	TRBV2	.	TGTGCCGGGAGGGGGTCGGCAGGGGCGCCCACTGAAGCTTTCTTT	CAGRGSAGAPTEAFF
TRBJ1-2	.	TRBV6-1	.	TGTGCCAGCAGTGAAGCAGTCGACAGGATCGTTGACTATGGCTACACCTTC	CASSEAVDRIVDYGYTF
TRBJ1-1	.	TRBV7-6	.	TGTGCCAGCTCAGACGGGAATAAGAACACTGAAGCTTTCTTT	CASSDGNKNTEAFF
TRBJ2-7	.	TRBV21-1	.	TGTGCCAGCAGCATTCGACAGGAGCGATACGAGCAGTACTTC	CASSIRQERYEQYF
TRBJ2-7	.	TRBV7-9	once	TGTGCCAGCAGCGGGGTCTTAGCGGAAACCTACGAGCAGTACTTC	CASSGVLAETYEQYF
TRBJ2-5	TRBD2	TRBV25-1	once	TGTGCCAGCAGTCGTTTAGCGGGAGGGGGCCGCGAGACCCAGTACTTC	CASSRLAGGGRETQYF
TRBJ2-5	.	TRBV7-9	.	TGTGCCAGCAGCGGGGGGAGCGGTGACGATCTCTCGTACCAAGAGACCCAGTACTTC	CASSGGSGDDLSYQETQYF
TRBJ2-1	.	TRBV7-2	.	TGTGCCAGCAGCCCGGGGGTTAGCGGTTTATACAATGAGCAGTTCTTC	CASSPGVSGLYNEQFF
TRBJ2-1	TRBD1	TRBV11-3	once	TGTGCCAGCAGCCCTCGGACAGGGGGAAGAGGTGAGCAGTTCTTC	CASSPRTGGRGEQFF
TRBJ2-2	TRBD1	TRBV7-6	.	TGTGCCAGCAGCTTAGACAGGGGGCACACCGGGGAGCTGTTTTTT	CASSLDRGHTGELFF
TRBJ1-3	TRBD1	TRBV5-1	.	TGCGCCAGCAGCCTCCGGACAGGGACTGGAAACACCATATATTTT	CASSLRTGTGNTIYF
TRBJ2-7	TRBD1	TRBV2	.	TGTGCCAGCAGTGAAAATGGGCCAGGGGGAACCTACGAGCAGTACTTC	CASSENGPGGTYEQYF
TRBJ2-7	TRBD1	TRBV6-5	.	TGTGCCAGCAGTTACGGGACAGGGGCCTACGAGCAGTACTTC	CASSYGTGAYEQYF
TRBJ1-5	TRBD1	TRBV5-5	.	TGTGCCAGCAGCTTGAGACAGGGTAGCAATCAGCCCCAGCATTTT	CASSLRQGSNQPQHF
TRBJ2-1	.	TRBV7-2	.	TGTGCCAGCAGCTTACGGGTAAGCGGTGTGGTGGATGAGCAGTTCTTC	CASSLRVSGVVDEQFF
TRBJ1-5	.	TRBV19	.	TGTGCCAGCCGGAGGGAAAATCAGCCCCAGCATTTT	CASRRENQPQHF
TRBJ1-5	.	TRBV5-8	.	TGTGCCAGCAGCCGTGCCCGGGGTCAGCCCCAGCATTTT	CASSRARGQPQHF
TRBJ2-7	.	TRBV7-9	.	TGTGCCAGCACAGGCAGGGCATACAGCTACGAGCAGTACTTC	CASTGRAYSYEQYF
TRBJ1-1	.	TRBV2	.	TGTGCCAGCAGTCAATCCAGGGTTACTCCCACTGAAGCTTTCTTT	CASSQSRVTPTEAFF
TRBJ2-7	TRBD2	TRBV5-1	.	TGCGCCAGCAGCGAAGGGACTAGCGGGAGTTCGAGGGAGCAGTACTTC	CASSEGTSGSSREQYF
TRBJ2-5	TRBD2	TRBV2	once	TGTGCCAGCACAGGGGCGGGAGGGGCAGAGACCCAGTACTTC	CASTGAGGAETQYF
TRBJ1-1	.	TRBV7-9	.	TGTGCCAGCAGCTCCCAGGGCTTTACTGAAGCTTTCTTT	CASSSQGFTEAFF
TRBJ2-3	TRBD1	TRBV6-4	.	TGTGCCAGCAGTGTTGGAGCAGGGGGAACAGATACGCAGTATTTT	CASSVGAGGTDTQYF
TRBJ1-2	.	TRBV2	.	TGTGCCAGCAGTGAAACAGGCCCCATCGGCGGCTACACCTTC	CASSETGPIGGYTF
TRBJ2-1	.	TRBV28	.	TGTGCCAGCAGTTTAGGCGGGAAAGACAATGAGCAGTTCTTC	CASSLGGKDNEQFF
TRBJ2-2	.	TRBV2	few	TGTGCCAGCAGTGGCAGGGGATCCGGGGAGCTGTTTTTT	CASSGRGSGELFF
TRBJ1-3	.	TRBV28	.	TGTGCCAGCAGTTTACGCCCTACGGTCTTCTCTGGAAACACCATATATTTT	CASSLRPTVFSGNTIYF
TRBJ2-7	.	TRBV5-8	.	TGTGCCAGCACGGAAACGGGAGCCATCTCCTACGAGCAGTACTTC	CASTETGAISYEQYF
TRBJ2-3	.	TRBV25-1	.	TGTGCCAGCGCCGGCGCCTTTTCGGGAGGCACAGATACGCAGTATTTT	CASAGAFSGGTDTQYF
TRBJ2-5	.	TRBV6-1	.	TGTGCCAGCATTCCGAGGGGGGGACAAGAGACCCAGTACTTC	CASIPRGGQETQYF
TRBJ2-1	TRBD1	TRBV7-9	once	TGTGCCAGCAGCAGGAAACTTATAGGGGACAGGACGATCAATGAGCAGTTCTTC	CASSRKLIGDRTINEQFF
TRBJ1-5	TRBD1	TRBV6-5	.	TGTGCCAGCAGTCGAGGGACAGTTAATCAGCCCCAGCATTTT	CASSRGTVNQPQHF
TRBJ2-3	TRBD1	TRBV25-1	.	TGTGCCAGCAGTAAACCACAGGGGGCTGGCACAGATACGCAGTATTTT	CASSKPQGAGTDTQYF
TRBJ2-7	.	TRBV19	once	TGTGCCAGTAGTATACAGGTCTCCTACGAGCAGTACTTC	CASSIQVSYEQYF
TRBJ2-2	TRBD2	TRBV6-1	.	TGTGCCAGCAGTGAGAGGAGGGGAGGGGACACCGGGGAGCTGTTTTTT	CASSERRGGDTGELFF
TRBJ2-1	TRBD1	TRBV30	once	TGTGCCTGGAGTGTGAGGACAGGGGGCGATGAGCAGTTCTTC	CAWSVRTGGDEQFF
TRBJ1-4	TRBD1	TRBV11-3	.	TGTGCCAGCATCCCTATCCCCGGACAGGGGGCACCTAATGAAAAACTGTTTTTT	CASIPIPGQGAPNEKLFF
TRBJ2-7	TRBD2	TRBV11-2	once	TGTGCCAGCAGCTTAGAGGCTAGCGGGAGTCGAGAGCAGTACTTC	CASSLEASGSREQYF
TRBJ2-7	TRBD2	TRBV19	.	TGTGCCAGTAGGGTGACTAGCGGGAGGGCCAGCGAGCAGTACTTC	CASRVTSGRASEQYF
TRBJ2-7	TRBD2	TRBV27	.	TGTGCCAGCAGTCCTCCGGCGGGGGATGCCGAGCAGTACTTC	CASSPPAGDAEQYF
TRBJ2-5	TRBD2	TRBV5-1	.	TGCGCCAGCAGCCAGGGACTAGCGGGAGGGACTAAGACCCAGTACTTC	CASSQGLAGGTKTQYF
TRBJ2-7	.	TRBV5-1	.	TGCGCCAGCAGCTTGGCTTGGAGGGGGCAGGAGGCCTACGAGCAGTACTTC	CASSLAWRGQEAYEQYF
TRBJ1-4	TRBD1	TRBV29-1	.	TGCAGCGTCGCCAGGGGGTCTAATGAAAAACTGTTTTTT	CSVARGSNEKLFF
TRBJ1-5	.	TRBV28	once	TGTGCCAGCAGTTTGATCGGTGTCAGTACGGCCGGGCAGCCCCAGCATTTT	CASSLIGVSTAGQPQHF
TRBJ2-2	.	TRBV28	.	TGTGCCAGCAGTCGGGGTGGCGGGTTCGCGAACACCGGGGAGCTGTTTTTT	CASSRGGGFANTGELFF
TRBJ2-1	TRBD2	TRBV5-1	.	TGCGCCAGCACGGGGGGGGCTACCTCCTACAATGAGCAGTTCTTC	CASTGGATSYNEQFF